Below, 7 T cell receptor beta chains from the same sample are listed, as sequenced in a study of blood T cells in healthy people across ages. A second roughly 6 to 11 cycle PCR used barcoded and J-beta primers. TCRdb called the 5' RACE reads again in MiXCR, with one record for every CDR3 protein. In the table there are roughly 1.9 million distinct CDR3 sequences, approximately 39% of which are singletons. Input material: blood. The source is a human donor in good health.

This clonotype was found many times. In nucleotides, the CDR3 is TGTGCCAGCAGTTCGGACTTACTACTGTTTTTT. This gives the protein CASSSDLLLFF. This sequence joins TRBV6-6 and TRBJ1-4; D not certain. The CDR3 is 11 amino acids. Germline V CDR1 and CDR2: MNHNY, SVGAGI (reference sequence). The germline V and J ends were trimmed by 4 bases and 13 bases, with 10 bases remaining between them.

This clonotype has only a few counts. One end of the junction does not line up with germline, which may come from a read error. The chain is built from TRBV4-1 and TRBJ2-7; D gene ambiguous. Matching the DNA end better, TRBJ2-5 makes the J call doubtful. Germline CDR1 reads MGHRA; CDR2 reads YSYEKL. The CDR3 contains 16 residues. This CDR3 reads CAGSQANSISEETQYF. The DNA for the CDR3 is TGCGCCGGCAGCCAAGCAAATAGTATCTCCGAGGAGACCCAGTACTTC.

This clonotype came up a few times. The V and J genes are TRBV28 and TRBJ2-1; TRBD1 agrees at 10 bases. Germline CDR1 reads MDHEN; CDR2 reads SYDVKM. This CDR3 has 15 amino acids. V shed 8 bases, J shed 7 bases, and the junction held 11 bases outside the gene matches. The CDR3 sequence is CASGAGTGVTNEQFF. CDR3 DNA sequence: TGTGCCAGCGGAGCCGGGACAGGGGTGACAAATGAGCAGTTCTTC. The full variable domain, in which reference TRBV28 and TRBJ2-1 provide the parts outside the CDR3, is DVKVTQSSRYLVKRTGEKVFLECVQDMDHENMFWYRQDPGLGLRLIYFSYDVKMKEKGDIPEGYSVSREKKERFSLILESASTNQTSMYLCASGAGTGVTNEQFFGPGTRLTVL.

This clonotype was recorded a few times. The V call is TRBV7-2, the J call TRBJ1-2; weak D call: TRBD1 (5 bases). CDR1 is SGHTA and CDR2 is FQGNSA in the germline V gene. This CDR3 is built from 17 residues. V lost 0 bases, J lost 4 bases, and 18 bases lay in between. CDR3 sequence: CASSLALSMTEPYGYTF. CDR3 nucleotide sequence: TGTGCCAGCAGCTTAGCCCTTTCGATGACAGAACCCTATGGCTACACCTTC.

This clonotype was picked up a small number of times. The chain recombines TRBV7-3 with TRBJ2-1; D gene unclear. The CDR3 sequence is 16 residues long. Trimming removed 4 bases at V and 1 base at J, with 14 bases between. The germline V gene has CDR1 SGHTA and CDR2 FQGTGA. The DNA for the CDR3 is TGTGCCAGCAGCTCGCGCGGCACCCGGTCCTACAATGAGCAGTTCTTC. Protein product: CASSSRGTRSYNEQFF.

The V gene is TRBV2, the J gene TRBJ2-1; D uncertain. Germline V lookup: CDR1 SNHLY, CDR2 FYNNEI. The CDR3 has 13 amino acids. Trimming left V 4 bases short and J 9 bases short, with 13 bases between. The CDR3 is CASSGSRMGEQFF. The CDR3 DNA follows: TGTGCCAGCAGTGGTTCGAGGATGGGTGAGCAGTTCTTC.

This clonotype has a handful of counts. The genes are TRBV12-3 or TRBV12-4 and TRBJ2-1; 10 bases agree with TRBD1. Trimming cost V 5 bases and J 7 bases; bases outside gene matches: 8. CDR3 size: 15 residues. The chain's CDR3 is CASSAGTGDLNEQFF. In nucleotides, the CDR3 is TGTGCCAGCAGTGCCGGGACAGGGGACCTAAATGAGCAGTTCTTC.